These 9 T cell receptor beta chains originate from one sample sequenced in a study of shared clonotypes between healthy human individuals. Assay: immunoSEQ multiplex PCR; the TCRdb copy retains only in-frame clones and omits some. The profile covers about 1 million clones, with approximately 72% appearing a single time and roughly 1.4% taken by the ten largest. The sequencing input was memory CD4+ T cells sorted from blood. The subset here: CD45RA-negative fraction. All receptors come from a young man in good health.

The chain has TRBV5-4 and TRBJ1-1, with a possible D match to TRBD1 (5 bases). Looked up from germline, CDR1 is SGHNT and CDR2 is YYREEE (reference sequence). The germline V and J ends were trimmed by 0 bases and 1 base, with 10 bases remaining between them. The CDR3 is 15 residues long. The CDR3 region has the DNA TGTGCCAGCAGCTTGGGGGGGTCATCGAACACTGAAGCTTTCTTT. It yields the protein CASSLGGSSNTEAFF.

As concerns this clone: At the DNA level, this CDR3 is encoded by other sequences in the same sample as well. V and J are TRBV5-4 and TRBJ2-2; unclear D gene. Germline assignment: CDR1 SGHNT and CDR2 YYREEE (reference sequence). This CDR3 is built from 14 residues. V dropped 2 bases and J dropped 1 base, with 6 bases sitting between them. In DNA form, the CDR3 reads TGTGCCAGCAGCTTAGCCGGGAACACCGGGGAGCTGTTTTTT. This gives the protein CASSLAGNTGELFF.

The genes are TRBV27 and TRBJ2-5; D is uncertain. This CDR3 has 10 residues. With 6 bases removed from V and 5 bases from J, the gap between germline ends came to 4 bases. Germline V gives CDR1 MNHEY, CDR2 SMNVEV (reference sequence). The CDR3 here is CASRGETQYF. Here the CDR3 DNA reads TGTGCCAGCAGGGGTGAGACCCAGTACTTC.

The V gene is TRBV7-2, the J gene TRBJ2-5; 8 bases fit TRBD1. V gave up 5 bases and J gave up 5 bases; unmatched junction bases: 4. The CDR3 runs to 13 residues. In germline, CDR1 is SGHTA, CDR2 FQGNSA. The CDR3: CASSEDRVETQYF. CDR3 in DNA: TGTGCCAGCAGCGAGGACAGGGTCGAGACCCAGTACTTC.

Worth noting for this clone: A much larger clonotype is one base distant, so this may be a read error. The sample has other DNA sequences that encode this CDR3 too. The V call is TRBV5-1, the J call TRBJ1-3; D uncertain. The germline V gene has CDR1 SGHRS and CDR2 YFSETQ. The CDR3 is 14 residues long. V was clipped by 0 bases and J by 1 base, with 5 bases between them. This CDR3 is CASSLGGSGNTIYF. The CDR3 DNA reads TGCGCCAGCAGCTTGGGAGGGTCTGGAAACACCATATATTTT.

The genes are TRBV5-1 and TRBJ2-3, with a weak D call TRBD2 (5 bases). V shed 1 base and J shed 6 bases, with 18 bases lying between them. This CDR3 has 16 residues. CDR1 and CDR2 (germline): SGHRS, YFSETQ. The CDR3 DNA is TGCGCCAGCAGCTTGAGGAGGTCAGGTTTACTCGATACGCAGTATTTT. Protein: CASSLRRSGLLDTQYF. Using reference TRBV5-1 and TRBJ2-3 for the parts outside the CDR3, the full variable domain is KAGVTQTPRYLIKTRGQQVTLSCSPISGHRSVSWYQQTPGQGLQFLFEYFSETQRNKGNFPGRFSGRQFSNSRSEMNVSTLELGDSALYLCASSLRRSGLLDTQYFGPGTRLTVL.

Note on this clone: Other DNA sequences in this sample translate to the same CDR3. This chain links TRBV30 with TRBJ2-2, with TRBD2 matching 13 bases. The CDR3 contains 17 residues. Trimming removed 1 base from V and 0 bases from J; junction bases left unmatched: 2. The germline gives CDR1 GTSNPN, CDR2 SVGIG (reference sequence). For the CDR3, the DNA is TGTGCCTGGAGTGGACTAGCGGGAGGTCCGAACACCGGGGAGCTGTTTTTT. Translation gives CAWSGLAGGPNTGELFF.

The rearrangement uses TRBV2 and TRBJ1-5; D gene uncertain. V was shortened by 1 base and J by 1 base, with 8 bases between the two germline ends. CDR1 and CDR2 from the germline V gene are SNHLY and FYNNEI. CDR3 length equals 15 residues. Written as DNA, the CDR3 is TGTGCCAGCAGTGAAGAGTCGGGAAGCAATCAGCCCCAGCATTTT. Translated, it gives CASSEESGSNQPQHF.

This clone was counted a single time. Additional DNA sequences in this sample encode the identical CDR3. CDR3 region: CASSLNPGNTEAFF. As DNA, the CDR3 is TGTGCCAGCAGCTTAAATCCAGGCAACACTGAAGCTTTCTTT. This chain uses TRBV7-3 with TRBJ1-1; unclear D gene. The germline V gene has CDR1 SGHTA and CDR2 FQGTGA. This CDR3 has 14 residues. The V end lost 1 base, the J end lost 2 bases, and 8 bases lay between the germline ends.